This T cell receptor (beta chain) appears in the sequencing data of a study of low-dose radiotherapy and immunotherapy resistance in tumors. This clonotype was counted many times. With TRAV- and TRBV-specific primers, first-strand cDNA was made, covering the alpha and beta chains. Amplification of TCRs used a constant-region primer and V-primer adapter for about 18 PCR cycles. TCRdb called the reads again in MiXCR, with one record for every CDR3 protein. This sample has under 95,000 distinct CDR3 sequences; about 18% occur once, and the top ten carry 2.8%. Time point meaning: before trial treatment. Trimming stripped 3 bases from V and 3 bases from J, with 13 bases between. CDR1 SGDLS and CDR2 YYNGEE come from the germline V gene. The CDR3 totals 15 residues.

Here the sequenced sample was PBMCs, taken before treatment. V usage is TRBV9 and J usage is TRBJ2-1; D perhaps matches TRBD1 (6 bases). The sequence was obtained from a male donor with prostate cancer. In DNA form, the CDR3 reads TGTGCCAGCAGCGAGGGGGTAGCCCGCTACAATGAGCAGTTCTTC. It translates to CASSEGVARYNEQFF.